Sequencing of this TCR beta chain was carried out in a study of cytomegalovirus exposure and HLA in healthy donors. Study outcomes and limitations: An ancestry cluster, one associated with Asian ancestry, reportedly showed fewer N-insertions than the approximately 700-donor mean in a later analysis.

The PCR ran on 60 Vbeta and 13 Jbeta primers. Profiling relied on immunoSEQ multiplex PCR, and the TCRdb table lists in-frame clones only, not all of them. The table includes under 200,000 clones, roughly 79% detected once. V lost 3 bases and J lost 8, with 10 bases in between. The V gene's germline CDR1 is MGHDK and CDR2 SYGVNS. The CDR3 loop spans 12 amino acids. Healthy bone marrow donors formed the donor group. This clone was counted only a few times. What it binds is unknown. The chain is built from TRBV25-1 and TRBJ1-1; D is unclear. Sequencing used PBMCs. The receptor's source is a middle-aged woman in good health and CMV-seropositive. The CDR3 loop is CASSDPGLEAFF. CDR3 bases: TGTGCCAGCAGTGACCCAGGCCTCGAAGCTTTCTTT.